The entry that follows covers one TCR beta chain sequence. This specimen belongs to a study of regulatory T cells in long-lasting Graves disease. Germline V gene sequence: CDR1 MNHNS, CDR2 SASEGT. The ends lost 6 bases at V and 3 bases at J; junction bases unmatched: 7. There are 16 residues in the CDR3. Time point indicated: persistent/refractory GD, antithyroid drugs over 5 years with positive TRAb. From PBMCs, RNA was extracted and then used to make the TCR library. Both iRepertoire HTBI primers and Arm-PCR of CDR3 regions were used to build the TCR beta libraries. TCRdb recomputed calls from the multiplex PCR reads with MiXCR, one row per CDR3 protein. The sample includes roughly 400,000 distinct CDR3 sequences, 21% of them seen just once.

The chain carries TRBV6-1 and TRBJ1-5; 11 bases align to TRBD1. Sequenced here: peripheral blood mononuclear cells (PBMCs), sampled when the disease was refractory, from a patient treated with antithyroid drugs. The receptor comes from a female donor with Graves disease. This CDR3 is CASSPGTGGINQPQHF. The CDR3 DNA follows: TGTGCCAGCAGCCCCGGGACAGGGGGGATCAATCAGCCCCAGCATTTT.